The T cell receptor beta chain described here comes from a study of immune cell composition in non-small cell lung cancer. Study-wide results and limits: Tumour-associated clones >0.5% occurred in roughly 35% of adenocarcinomas, about four fifths of squamous.

Repertoires were generated with immunoSEQ multiplex PCR, while TCRdb's copy carries only in-frame clones and drops some. The table records 750 to 850 clones, 70% to 80% of them present only once. Concerning this clone: The antigen remains undetermined.

Normal lung was sampled as far from the tumour as possible, at least 3 cm. Sequences were obtained from non-adjacent lung tissue. This receptor was identified in a human donor with non-small cell lung cancer.

The CDR3 spells CASNPQGNSNQPQHF. CDR3 nucleotides: TGTGCCAGCAACCCGCAGGGTAATAGCAATCAGCCCCAGCATTTT. The chain combines TRBV27 with TRBJ1-5, with D perhaps TRBD1 (5 bases). This CDR3 comprises 15 residues. The ends were cut back, 7 bases at V and 0 bases at J, with 13 bases in the middle. Germline lookup yields CDR1 MNHEY and CDR2 SMNVEV (reference sequence).